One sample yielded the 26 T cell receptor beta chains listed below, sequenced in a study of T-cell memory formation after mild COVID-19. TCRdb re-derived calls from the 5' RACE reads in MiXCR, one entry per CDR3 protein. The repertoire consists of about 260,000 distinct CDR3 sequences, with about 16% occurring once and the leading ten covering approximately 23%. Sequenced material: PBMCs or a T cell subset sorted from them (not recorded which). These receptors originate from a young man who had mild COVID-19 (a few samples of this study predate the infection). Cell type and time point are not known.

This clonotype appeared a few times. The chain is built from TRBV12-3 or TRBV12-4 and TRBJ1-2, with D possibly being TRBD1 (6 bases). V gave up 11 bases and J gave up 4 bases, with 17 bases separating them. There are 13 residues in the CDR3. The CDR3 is CASTSGGGYGYTF. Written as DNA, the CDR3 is TGTGCCTCCACCTCGGGGGGCGGCTATGGCTACACCTTC.

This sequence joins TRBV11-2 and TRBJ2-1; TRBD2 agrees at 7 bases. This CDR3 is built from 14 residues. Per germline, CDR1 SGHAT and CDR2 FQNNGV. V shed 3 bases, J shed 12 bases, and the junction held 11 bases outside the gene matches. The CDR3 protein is CASSFTTASGGQFF. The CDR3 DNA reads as TGTGCCAGCAGCTTTACTACCGCTTCGGGGGGGCAGTTCTTC. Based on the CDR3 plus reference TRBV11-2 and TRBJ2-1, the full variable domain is EAGVAQSPRYKIIEKRQSVAFWCNPISGHATLYWYQQILGQGPKLLIQFQNNGVVDDSQLPKDRFSAERLKGVDSTLKIQPAKLEDSAVYLCASSFTTASGGQFFGPGTRLTVL.

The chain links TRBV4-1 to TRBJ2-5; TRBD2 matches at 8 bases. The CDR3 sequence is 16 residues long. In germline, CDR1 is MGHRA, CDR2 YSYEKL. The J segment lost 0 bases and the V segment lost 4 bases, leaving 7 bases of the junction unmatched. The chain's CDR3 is CASSPPGAGDQETQYF. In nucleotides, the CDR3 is TGCGCCAGCAGCCCGCCGGGAGCGGGGGACCAAGAGACCCAGTACTTC.

The CDR3 is CASSLGTGRAGELFF. The CDR3 DNA sequence: TGTGCCAGCAGCCTCGGGACAGGGAGGGCCGGGGAGCTGTTTTTT. This chain uses TRBV9 with TRBJ2-2, with TRBD1 identical over 9 bases. This CDR3 has 15 amino acids. V dropped 4 bases and J dropped 6; count of bases not matched to a gene: 7. Germline loops: CDR1 SGDLS, CDR2 YYNGEE.

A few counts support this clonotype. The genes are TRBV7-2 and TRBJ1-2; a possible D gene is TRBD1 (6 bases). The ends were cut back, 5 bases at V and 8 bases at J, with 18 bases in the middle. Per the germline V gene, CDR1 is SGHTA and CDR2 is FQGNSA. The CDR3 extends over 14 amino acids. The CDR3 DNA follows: TGTGCCAGCAGCATGACGGACAGCGCAATGGGCTACACCTTC. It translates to CASSMTDSAMGYTF.

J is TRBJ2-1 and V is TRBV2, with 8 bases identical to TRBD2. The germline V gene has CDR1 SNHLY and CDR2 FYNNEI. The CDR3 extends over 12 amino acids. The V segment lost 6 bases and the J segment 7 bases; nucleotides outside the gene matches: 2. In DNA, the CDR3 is TGTGCCAGCAGACCGGGGGGGAATGAGCAGTTCTTC. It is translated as CASRPGGNEQFF.

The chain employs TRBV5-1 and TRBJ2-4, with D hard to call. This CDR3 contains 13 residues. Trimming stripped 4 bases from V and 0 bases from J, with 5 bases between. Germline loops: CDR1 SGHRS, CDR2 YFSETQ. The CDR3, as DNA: TGCGCCAGCAGCGAGGAAGCCAAAAACATTCAGTACTTC. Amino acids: CASSEEAKNIQYF.

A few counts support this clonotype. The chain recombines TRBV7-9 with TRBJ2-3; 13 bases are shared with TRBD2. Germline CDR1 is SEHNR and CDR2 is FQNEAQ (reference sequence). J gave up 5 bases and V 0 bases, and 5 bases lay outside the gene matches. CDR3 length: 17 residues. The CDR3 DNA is TGTGCCAGCAGCTTAGCCGTACTAGCGGGGGGGCTAGATACGCAGTATTTT. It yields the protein CASSLAVLAGGLDTQYF.

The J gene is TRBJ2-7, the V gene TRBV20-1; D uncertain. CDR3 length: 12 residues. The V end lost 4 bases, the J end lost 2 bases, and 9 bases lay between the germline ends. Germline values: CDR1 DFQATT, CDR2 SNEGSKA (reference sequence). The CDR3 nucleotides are TGCAGTGCTACCGTAAACGCCTACGAGCAGTACTTC. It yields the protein CSATVNAYEQYF.

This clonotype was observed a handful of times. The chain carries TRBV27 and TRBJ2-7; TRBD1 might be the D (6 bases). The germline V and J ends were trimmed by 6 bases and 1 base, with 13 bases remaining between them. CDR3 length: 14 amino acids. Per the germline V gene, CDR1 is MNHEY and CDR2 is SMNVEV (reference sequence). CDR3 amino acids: CASSHTGQSYEQYF. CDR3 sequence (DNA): TGTGCCAGCAGCCATACCGGACAGTCCTACGAGCAGTACTTC.

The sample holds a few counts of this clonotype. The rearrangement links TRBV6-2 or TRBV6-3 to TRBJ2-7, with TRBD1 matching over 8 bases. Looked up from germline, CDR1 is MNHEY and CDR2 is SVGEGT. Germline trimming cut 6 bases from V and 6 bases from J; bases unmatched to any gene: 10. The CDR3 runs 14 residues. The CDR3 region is CASSPVQGAGEQYF. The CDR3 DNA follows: TGTGCCAGCAGCCCCGTCCAGGGGGCGGGCGAGCAGTACTTC.

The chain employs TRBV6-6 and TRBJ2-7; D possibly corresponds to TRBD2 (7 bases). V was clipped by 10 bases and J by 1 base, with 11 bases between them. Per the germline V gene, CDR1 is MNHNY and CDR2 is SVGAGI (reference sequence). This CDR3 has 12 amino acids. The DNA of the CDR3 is TGTGCCACTAGGGGGGGTTCCTACGAGCAGTACTTC. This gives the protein CATRGGSYEQYF.

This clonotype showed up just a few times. This chain's CDR3 is CASSQNPRGLGRRYQPQHF. As DNA, the CDR3 is TGTGCCAGCAGCCAAAATCCCAGGGGGCTGGGCAGACGGTATCAGCCCCAGCATTTT. The rearrangement uses TRBV14 and TRBJ1-5; 8 positions match TRBD1. Germline CDR1 and CDR2: SGHDN and FVKESK. CDR3 size: 19 residues. With V trimmed by 2 bases and J by 5 bases, 17 bases remained unmatched.

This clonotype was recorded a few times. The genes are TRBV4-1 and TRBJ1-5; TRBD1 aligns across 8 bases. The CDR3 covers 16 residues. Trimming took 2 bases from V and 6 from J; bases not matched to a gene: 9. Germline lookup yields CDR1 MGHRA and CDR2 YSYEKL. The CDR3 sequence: CASSQIVGQGLQPQHF. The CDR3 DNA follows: TGCGCCAGCAGCCAAATAGTCGGACAGGGTCTTCAGCCCCAGCATTTT.

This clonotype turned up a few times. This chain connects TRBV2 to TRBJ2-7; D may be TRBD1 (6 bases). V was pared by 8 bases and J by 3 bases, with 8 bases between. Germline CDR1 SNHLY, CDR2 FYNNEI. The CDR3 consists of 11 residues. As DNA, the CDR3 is TGTGCCAGCTGGGGGCTCTACGAGCAGTACTTC. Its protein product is CASWGLYEQYF. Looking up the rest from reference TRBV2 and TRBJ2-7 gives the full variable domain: EPEVTQTPSHQVTQMGQEVILRCVPISNHLYFYWYRQILGQKVEFLVSFYNNEISEKSEIFDDQFSVERPDGSNFTLKIRSTKLEDSAMYFCASWGLYEQYFGPGTRLTVT.

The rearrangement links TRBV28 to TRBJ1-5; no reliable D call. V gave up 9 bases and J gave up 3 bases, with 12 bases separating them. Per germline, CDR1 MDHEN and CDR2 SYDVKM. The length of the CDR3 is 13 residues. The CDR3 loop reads CASGVGYNQPQHF. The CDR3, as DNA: TGTGCCAGTGGCGTGGGTTACAATCAGCCCCAGCATTTT.

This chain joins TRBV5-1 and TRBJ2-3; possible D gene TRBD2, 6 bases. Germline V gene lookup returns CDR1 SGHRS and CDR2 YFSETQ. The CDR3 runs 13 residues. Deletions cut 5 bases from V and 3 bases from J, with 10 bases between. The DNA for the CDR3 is TGCGCCAGCAGTACGGGGGTAACAGATACGCAGTATTTT. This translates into CASSTGVTDTQYF.

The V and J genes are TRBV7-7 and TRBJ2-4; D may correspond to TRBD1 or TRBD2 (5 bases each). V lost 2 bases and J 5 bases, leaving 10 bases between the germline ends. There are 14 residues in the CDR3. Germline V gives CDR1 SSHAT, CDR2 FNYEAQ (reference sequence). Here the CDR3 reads CASSLRQGQNIQYF. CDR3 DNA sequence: TGTGCCAGCAGCTTACGGCAGGGACAAAACATTCAGTACTTC.

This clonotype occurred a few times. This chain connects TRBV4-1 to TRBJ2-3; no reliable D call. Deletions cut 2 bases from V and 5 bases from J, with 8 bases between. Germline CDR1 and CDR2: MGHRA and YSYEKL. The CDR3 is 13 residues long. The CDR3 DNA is TGCGCCAGCAGCCAAAGATCAGGAGATACGCAGTATTTT. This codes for CASSQRSGDTQYF.

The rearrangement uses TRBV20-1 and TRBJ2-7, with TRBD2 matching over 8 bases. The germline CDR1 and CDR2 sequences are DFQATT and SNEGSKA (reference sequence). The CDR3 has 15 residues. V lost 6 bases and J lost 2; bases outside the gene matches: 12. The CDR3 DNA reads TGCAGTGCAAAGGCTCCTAGCGGGTCCCCCTACGAGCAGTACTTC. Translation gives CSAKAPSGSPYEQYF.

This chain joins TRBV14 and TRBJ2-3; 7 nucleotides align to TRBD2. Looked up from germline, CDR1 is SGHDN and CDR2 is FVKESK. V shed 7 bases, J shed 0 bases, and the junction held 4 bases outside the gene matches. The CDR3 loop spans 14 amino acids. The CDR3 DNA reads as TGTGCCAGCAATCAAGCGGGGAGCACAGATACGCAGTATTTT. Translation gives CASNQAGSTDTQYF.

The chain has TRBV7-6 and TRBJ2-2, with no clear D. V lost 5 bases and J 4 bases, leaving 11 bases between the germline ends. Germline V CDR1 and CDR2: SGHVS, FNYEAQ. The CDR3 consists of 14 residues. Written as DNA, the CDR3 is TGTGCCAGCAGCACCCGACCCGCCACCGGGGAGCTGTTTTTT. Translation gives CASSTRPATGELFF. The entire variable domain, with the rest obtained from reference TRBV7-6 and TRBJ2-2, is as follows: GAGVSQSPRYKVTKRGQDVALRCDPISGHVSLYWYRQALGQGPEFLTYFNYEAQQDKSGLPNDRFSAERPEGSISTLTIQRTEQRDSAMYRCASSTRPATGELFFGEGSRLTVL.

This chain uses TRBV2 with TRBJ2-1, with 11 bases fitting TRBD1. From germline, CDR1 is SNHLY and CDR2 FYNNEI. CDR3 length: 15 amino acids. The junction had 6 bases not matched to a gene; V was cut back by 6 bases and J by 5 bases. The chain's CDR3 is CASRPGTGGDNEQFF. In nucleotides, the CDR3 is TGTGCCAGCAGGCCCGGGACAGGGGGGGACAATGAGCAGTTCTTC.

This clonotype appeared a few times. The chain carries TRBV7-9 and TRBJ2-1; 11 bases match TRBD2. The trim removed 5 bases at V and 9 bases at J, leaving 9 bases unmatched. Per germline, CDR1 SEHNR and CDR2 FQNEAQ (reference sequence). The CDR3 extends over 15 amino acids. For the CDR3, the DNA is TGTGCCAGCAGCCGCGTTAGCGGGGGGGTCAGTGAGCAGTTCTTC. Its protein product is CASSRVSGGVSEQFF.

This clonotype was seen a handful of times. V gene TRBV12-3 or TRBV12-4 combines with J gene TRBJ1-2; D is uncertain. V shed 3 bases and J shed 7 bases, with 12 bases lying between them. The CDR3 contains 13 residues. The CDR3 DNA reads TGTGCCAGCAGTTTTTCTTCTCTTGGTGGCTACACCTTC. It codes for CASSFSSLGGYTF.

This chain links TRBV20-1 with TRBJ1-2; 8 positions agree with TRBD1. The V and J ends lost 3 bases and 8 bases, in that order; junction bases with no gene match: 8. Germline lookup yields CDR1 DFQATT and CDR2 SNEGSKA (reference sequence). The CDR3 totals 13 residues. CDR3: CSASPQGVEGYTF. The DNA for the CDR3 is TGCAGTGCTAGCCCACAGGGGGTAGAGGGCTACACCTTC.